The clone carrying this T cell receptor (beta chain) appeared many times. Its antigen is undetermined. Memory CD4+ T cells were sorted as CD4+CD45RO+CD25- cells. Study findings and constraints: The TCR gene usage of tumor memory CD4+ T cells clustered together with blood and lymph node memory CD4+ cells and with lymph node naive CD4+ cells. Greatest tumor Treg TCR overlap was with tumor naive CD4+ cells.

Semi-nested PCR with Nested Universal Primer A followed constant-region reverse priming of full-length variable regions. One entry per CDR3 protein, called by TCRdb with MiXCR from the 5' RACE reads. The sample carries under 35,000 distinct CDR3 sequences, approximately 25% recorded once. J lost 4 bases, V lost 4 bases, and 6 bases had no gene match. The CDR3 consists of 15 residues. The germline V gene encodes CDR1 MNHEY and CDR2 SMNVEV (reference sequence). The rearrangement links TRBV27 to TRBJ2-1; 8 nucleotides line up with TRBD2. The sequenced sample was memory CD4+ T cells sorted from blood. Subset denoted: memory CD4+ T cells, CD4+CD45RO+CD25-. The source is a female donor with breast cancer. CDR3 sequence reads: CASSYTGLDYNEQFF. Here the CDR3 DNA reads TGTGCCAGCAGTTATACGGGACTAGATTACAATGAGCAGTTCTTC.